A selection of T cell receptor beta chains follows, all from one sample in a study of Ad26.COV2.S vaccination and SARS-CoV-2 variants. Using immunoSEQ multiplex PCR, the repertoire was profiled, and TCRdb retains in-frame clones only, with some absent. The repertoire holds 200,000 to 250,000 clones, with around 89% as singletons. The starting material was peripheral blood, obtained in a trial of Ad26.COV2.S vaccine versus placebo. These receptors came from a person aged 18 to 65 who received the Ad26.COV2.S COVID-19 vaccine or a placebo. Both conserved end residues are part of each CDR3. The D gene is left open where the match is weak. Some rows mark clone size as missing; the rest say once, few, many or name a class of expanded clone.

d_gene: -; j_gene: TRBJ1-5; v_gene: TRBV27; abundance: -; CDR3aa: CASSLYATRNQPQHF; CDR3nt: TGTGCCAGCAGTTTATACGCCACAAGAAATCAGCCCCAGCATTTT
d_gene: -; j_gene: TRBJ1-3; v_gene: TRBV6-5; abundance: -; CDR3aa: CASSALGSAGNTIYF; CDR3nt: TGTGCCAGCAGCGCCTTAGGTTCGGCTGGAAACACCATATATTTT
d_gene: -; j_gene: TRBJ1-1; v_gene: TRBV5-1; abundance: -; CDR3aa: CASSLAVGGAKAFF; CDR3nt: TGCGCCAGCAGCTTGGCGGTGGGCGGCGCGAAAGCTTTCTTT
d_gene: -; j_gene: TRBJ2-1; v_gene: TRBV11-3; abundance: once; CDR3aa: CASSHGRDRSEQFF; CDR3nt: TGTGCCAGCAGCCATGGCAGGGACCGGAGTGAGCAGTTCTTC
d_gene: TRBD1; j_gene: TRBJ2-5; v_gene: TRBV28; abundance: -; CDR3aa: CASSLPGQGLQETQYF; CDR3nt: TGTGCCAGCAGTCTCCCGGGACAGGGGCTCCAAGAGACCCAGTACTTC
d_gene: TRBD1; j_gene: TRBJ1-2; v_gene: TRBV6-2/TRBV6-3; abundance: -; CDR3aa: CASSYGTDLNYGYTF; CDR3nt: TGTGCCAGCAGTTACGGGACAGACCTAAACTATGGCTACACCTTC
d_gene: TRBD2; j_gene: TRBJ2-5; v_gene: TRBV7-9; abundance: -; CDR3aa: CASSLVGLAGQETQYF; CDR3nt: TGTGCCAGCAGCTTAGTCGGACTAGCGGGTCAAGAGACCCAGTACTTC
d_gene: -; j_gene: TRBJ2-5; v_gene: TRBV5-4; abundance: -; CDR3aa: CASSLDGDKTQYF; CDR3nt: TGTGCCAGCAGCTTGGATGGGGATAAGACCCAGTACTTC
d_gene: -; j_gene: TRBJ2-7; v_gene: TRBV29-1; abundance: -; CDR3aa: CSVNGQRTYEQYF; CDR3nt: TGCAGCGTTAATGGACAGCGAACCTACGAGCAGTACTTC
d_gene: TRBD2; j_gene: TRBJ2-3; v_gene: TRBV7-2; abundance: -; CDR3aa: CASSVVGGSTDTQYF; CDR3nt: TGTGCCAGCAGTGTAGTGGGAGGGAGCACAGATACGCAGTATTTT
d_gene: TRBD1; j_gene: TRBJ2-5; v_gene: TRBV15; abundance: -; CDR3aa: CATSRGGDRGETQYF; CDR3nt: TGTGCCACCAGCAGAGGGGGGGACAGGGGAGAGACCCAGTACTTC
d_gene: -; j_gene: TRBJ2-7; v_gene: TRBV5-1; abundance: -; CDR3aa: CASSLGTYEQYF; CDR3nt: TGCGCCAGCAGCTTAGGGACCTACGAGCAGTACTTC
d_gene: TRBD1; j_gene: TRBJ2-5; v_gene: TRBV3-1/TRBV3-2; abundance: -; CDR3aa: CASRPDRGMETQYF; CDR3nt: TGTGCCAGCAGGCCCGACAGGGGAATGGAGACCCAGTACTTC
d_gene: TRBD1; j_gene: TRBJ2-7; v_gene: TRBV6-5; abundance: -; CDR3aa: CATKDRGREQYF; CDR3nt: TGTGCCACCAAAGACAGGGGGCGGGAGCAGTACTTC
d_gene: TRBD2; j_gene: TRBJ2-2; v_gene: TRBV5-4; abundance: few; CDR3aa: CASSLELAGVRTGELFF; CDR3nt: TGTGCCAGCAGCTTGGAACTAGCGGGAGTAAGAACCGGGGAGCTGTTTTTT
d_gene: -; j_gene: TRBJ2-1; v_gene: TRBV4-3; abundance: -; CDR3aa: CASSQGPPLDHEQFF; CDR3nt: TGCGCCAGCAGCCAAGGGCCGCCATTAGACCATGAGCAGTTCTTC
d_gene: TRBD1; j_gene: TRBJ1-1; v_gene: TRBV7-2; abundance: -; CDR3aa: CASSFKTGTVTTMNTEAFF; CDR3nt: TGTGCCAGCAGTTTTAAAACAGGGACAGTAACCACAATGAACACTGAAGCTTTCTTT
d_gene: -; j_gene: TRBJ2-5; v_gene: TRBV3-1/TRBV3-2; abundance: -; CDR3aa: CASSQGNHQETQYF; CDR3nt: TGTGCCAGCAGCCAAGGGAACCACCAAGAGACCCAGTACTTC
d_gene: -; j_gene: TRBJ1-2; v_gene: TRBV30; abundance: -; CDR3aa: CAWRGGFAGHGYTF; CDR3nt: TGTGCCTGGAGGGGGGGCTTCGCCGGGCATGGCTACACCTTC
d_gene: -; j_gene: TRBJ1-2; v_gene: TRBV6-5; abundance: -; CDR3aa: CASTAWGQNYGYTF; CDR3nt: TGTGCCAGCACCGCCTGGGGACAAAACTATGGCTACACCTTC
d_gene: -; j_gene: TRBJ1-1; v_gene: TRBV5-1; abundance: -; CDR3aa: CASSFTVNTEAFF; CDR3nt: TGCGCCAGCAGCTTCACGGTGAACACTGAAGCTTTCTTT
d_gene: -; j_gene: TRBJ1-6; v_gene: TRBV6-1; abundance: -; CDR3aa: CASSVVLRGGSYNSPLHF; CDR3nt: TGTGCCAGCAGTGTGGTCCTCCGGGGAGGCTCCTATAATTCACCCCTCCACTTT
d_gene: TRBD2; j_gene: TRBJ2-3; v_gene: TRBV7-9; abundance: -; CDR3aa: CASSLTGGRSTDTQYF; CDR3nt: TGTGCCAGCAGCTTAACGGGCGGGAGGAGCACAGATACGCAGTATTTT
d_gene: -; j_gene: TRBJ1-2; v_gene: TRBV2; abundance: -; CDR3aa: CASSRQPANYGYTF; CDR3nt: TGTGCCAGCAGCCGACAGCCAGCTAACTATGGCTACACCTTC
d_gene: TRBD1; j_gene: TRBJ1-3; v_gene: TRBV5-6; abundance: -; CDR3aa: CASGLPDRGRNTIYF; CDR3nt: TGTGCCAGCGGCCTCCCCGACAGGGGCAGAAACACCATATATTTT
d_gene: -; j_gene: TRBJ2-2; v_gene: TRBV5-4; abundance: -; CDR3aa: CASTNNRALVTGELFF; CDR3nt: TGTGCCAGCACCAACAACAGGGCTTTGGTCACCGGGGAGCTGTTTTTT
d_gene: -; j_gene: TRBJ2-3; v_gene: TRBV7-9; abundance: -; CDR3aa: CASSLVPRGATDTQYF; CDR3nt: TGTGCCAGCAGCTTAGTGCCAAGGGGAGCCACAGATACGCAGTATTTT
d_gene: -; j_gene: TRBJ2-5; v_gene: TRBV28; abundance: -; CDR3aa: CASSLMASKPRETQYF; CDR3nt: TGTGCCAGCAGTTTAATGGCTAGCAAACCCCGGGAGACCCAGTACTTC
d_gene: -; j_gene: TRBJ2-2; v_gene: TRBV2; abundance: -; CDR3aa: CASSGTGGANTGELFF; CDR3nt: TGTGCCAGCAGTGGTACAGGGGGGGCGAACACCGGGGAGCTGTTTTTT
d_gene: TRBD1; j_gene: TRBJ1-5; v_gene: TRBV18; abundance: -; CDR3aa: CASSPGAGGQPQHF; CDR3nt: TGTGCCAGCTCACCAGGGGCAGGGGGACAGCCCCAGCATTTT
d_gene: TRBD2; j_gene: TRBJ2-2; v_gene: TRBV9; abundance: few; CDR3aa: CASTKGGTSTGELFF; CDR3nt: TGTGCCAGCACCAAAGGGGGGACTAGCACCGGGGAGCTGTTTTTT
d_gene: -; j_gene: TRBJ2-2; v_gene: TRBV4-3; abundance: -; CDR3aa: CASSQDPWGELFF; CDR3nt: TGCGCCAGCAGCCAAGATCCGTGGGGGGAGCTGTTTTTT
d_gene: -; j_gene: TRBJ1-4; v_gene: TRBV9; abundance: -; CDR3aa: CASSVGGRVPEKLFF; CDR3nt: TGTGCCAGCAGCGTAGGAGGTAGGGTGCCGGAAAAACTGTTTTTT
d_gene: TRBD1; j_gene: TRBJ2-7; v_gene: TRBV25-1; abundance: -; CDR3aa: CAARTGSSYEQYF; CDR3nt: TGTGCCGCAAGGACAGGGTCCTCCTACGAGCAGTACTTC
d_gene: -; j_gene: TRBJ2-1; v_gene: TRBV29-1; abundance: -; CDR3aa: CSVTSPGSVTYNEQFF; CDR3nt: TGCAGCGTAACCTCCCCTGGATCTGTCACCTACAATGAGCAGTTCTTC
d_gene: TRBD1; j_gene: TRBJ2-2; v_gene: TRBV28; abundance: -; CDR3aa: CASSFRQGERDGELFF; CDR3nt: TGTGCCAGCAGTTTCAGACAGGGGGAAAGGGACGGGGAGCTGTTTTTT
d_gene: -; j_gene: TRBJ2-3; v_gene: TRBV11-1; abundance: -; CDR3aa: CASSQRPGSTDTQYF; CDR3nt: TGTGCCAGCAGCCAGAGGCCGGGAAGCACAGATACGCAGTATTTT
d_gene: -; j_gene: TRBJ1-6; v_gene: TRBV30; abundance: -; CDR3aa: CAWRDRTPNSPLHF; CDR3nt: TGTGCCTGGAGAGATAGGACCCCCAATTCACCCCTCCACTTT
d_gene: TRBD2; j_gene: TRBJ2-7; v_gene: TRBV11-2; abundance: -; CDR3aa: CASSPIPSTSGSYEQYF; CDR3nt: TGTGCCAGCAGCCCCATACCCTCGACTAGCGGGAGTTACGAGCAGTACTTC
d_gene: -; j_gene: TRBJ1-4; v_gene: TRBV11-2; abundance: -; CDR3aa: CASRWGRGFALRNEKLFF; CDR3nt: TGTGCCAGCAGGTGGGGCCGAGGGTTTGCCCTCCGTAATGAAAAACTGTTTTTT
d_gene: -; j_gene: TRBJ2-2; v_gene: TRBV28; abundance: -; CDR3aa: CASSLMGPAGELFF; CDR3nt: TGTGCCAGCAGTTTGATGGGCCCGGCAGGGGAGCTGTTTTTT
d_gene: TRBD1; j_gene: TRBJ2-7; v_gene: TRBV28; abundance: -; CDR3aa: CASIPRQGSISYEQYF; CDR3nt: TGTGCCAGCATTCCCAGACAGGGATCCATCTCCTACGAGCAGTACTTC
d_gene: -; j_gene: TRBJ2-5; v_gene: TRBV27; abundance: -; CDR3aa: CASSSNLRRETQYF; CDR3nt: TGTGCCAGCAGCTCGAACCTCCGCAGGGAGACCCAGTACTTC
d_gene: TRBD1; j_gene: TRBJ2-5; v_gene: TRBV11-3; abundance: -; CDR3aa: CASSVGQGFETQYF; CDR3nt: TGTGCCAGCAGCGTAGGACAGGGGTTTGAGACCCAGTACTTC
d_gene: -; j_gene: TRBJ2-3; v_gene: TRBV5-1; abundance: -; CDR3aa: CASSLRTPSTDTQYF; CDR3nt: TGCGCCAGCAGCTTAAGGACGCCTAGCACAGATACGCAGTATTTT
d_gene: -; j_gene: TRBJ2-5; v_gene: TRBV18; abundance: -; CDR3aa: CASSPRTGAETQYF; CDR3nt: TGTGCCAGCTCACCACGGACTGGGGCGGAGACCCAGTACTTC
d_gene: TRBD2; j_gene: TRBJ2-1; v_gene: TRBV4-3; abundance: -; CDR3aa: CASSQRGGLAGSEQFF; CDR3nt: TGCGCCAGCAGCCAAAGAGGAGGACTAGCGGGATCTGAGCAGTTCTTC
d_gene: -; j_gene: TRBJ2-7; v_gene: TRBV27; abundance: -; CDR3aa: CASSRGGVSSYEQYF; CDR3nt: TGTGCCAGCAGTAGAGGGGGGGTGAGCTCCTACGAGCAGTACTTC
d_gene: TRBD2; j_gene: TRBJ2-7; v_gene: TRBV18; abundance: -; CDR3aa: CASSPFSGGAGYEQYF; CDR3nt: TGTGCCAGCTCACCCTTTAGCGGGGGGGCTGGATACGAGCAGTACTTC
d_gene: -; j_gene: TRBJ1-1; v_gene: TRBV27; abundance: few; CDR3aa: CASSLDLTANTEAFF; CDR3nt: TGTGCCAGCAGTTTAGATCTCACGGCGAACACTGAAGCTTTCTTT
d_gene: -; j_gene: TRBJ2-3; v_gene: TRBV19; abundance: -; CDR3aa: CASSRQTDTQYF; CDR3nt: TGTGCCAGTAGTAGACAGACAGATACGCAGTATTTT
d_gene: -; j_gene: TRBJ1-5; v_gene: TRBV4-2; abundance: -; CDR3aa: CASSQDIREDSNQPQHF; CDR3nt: TGTGCCAGCAGCCAAGATATCAGGGAGGATAGCAATCAGCCCCAGCATTTT
d_gene: -; j_gene: TRBJ2-4; v_gene: TRBV14; abundance: few; CDR3aa: CASSQSTSSKNIQYF; CDR3nt: TGTGCCAGCAGCCAATCTACTAGTTCCAAAAACATTCAGTACTTC
d_gene: -; j_gene: TRBJ2-6; v_gene: TRBV5-5; abundance: -; CDR3aa: CASSLHIRSPRGANVLTF; CDR3nt: TGTGCCAGCAGTTTGCACATAAGGTCCCCGCGTGGGGCCAACGTCCTGACTTTC
d_gene: -; j_gene: TRBJ1-1; v_gene: TRBV7-2; abundance: -; CDR3aa: CASSPNREAFF; CDR3nt: TGTGCCAGCAGCCCTAACAGGGAAGCTTTCTTT
d_gene: TRBD1; j_gene: TRBJ1-3; v_gene: TRBV27; abundance: -; CDR3aa: CASSLRLLQGTGNTIYF; CDR3nt: TGTGCCAGCAGTTTACGGTTGTTACAGGGGACTGGAAACACCATATATTTT
d_gene: -; j_gene: TRBJ1-5; v_gene: TRBV6-2/TRBV6-3; abundance: -; CDR3aa: CASSHGQPQHF; CDR3nt: TGTGCCAGCAGTCACGGACAGCCCCAGCATTTT
d_gene: TRBD1; j_gene: TRBJ2-7; v_gene: TRBV5-1; abundance: -; CDR3aa: CASSSGQGAGEQYF; CDR3nt: TGCGCCAGCAGCTCGGGACAGGGGGCGGGTGAGCAGTACTTC
d_gene: -; j_gene: TRBJ1-1; v_gene: TRBV5-1; abundance: -; CDR3aa: CASSLDRFNTEAFF; CDR3nt: TGCGCCAGCAGCTTGGACAGGTTTAATACTGAAGCTTTCTTT
d_gene: -; j_gene: TRBJ2-3; v_gene: TRBV11-3; abundance: -; CDR3aa: CASSLGPSTQYF; CDR3nt: TGTGCCAGCAGCTTAGGGCCATCTACGCAGTATTTT